Presented here are 26 T cell receptor beta chains from one specimen sequenced in a study of cytotoxic CD8 clonotypes in ibrutinib-treated CLL. Libraries were prepared by immunoSEQ multiplex PCR; TCRdb keeps only in-frame clonotypes and omits some of them. The sample includes approximately 320,000 clones, over 55% of them seen just once. The material was PBMCs, obtained after 36 months of ibrutinib treatment. Every receptor here comes from a human donor with chronic lymphocytic leukemia.

The V and J genes are TRBV9 and TRBJ2-1, with a tentative D call TRBD2 (6 bases). The CDR3 is made up of 16 amino acids. V lost 0 bases and J lost 0, with 10 bases in between. The germline gives CDR1 SGDLS, CDR2 YYNGEE. The DNA for the CDR3 is TGTGCCAGCAGCGTAGTTAGCGGAAGCTCCTACAATGAGCAGTTCTTC. Its protein product is CASSVVSGSSYNEQFF.

The genes are TRBV7-9 and TRBJ2-2; D is unresolved. Germline assignment: CDR1 SEHNR and CDR2 FQNEAQ (reference sequence). Trimming removed 3 bases from V and 1 base from J, with 12 bases in between. This CDR3 region has 16 residues. The CDR3 DNA reads TGTGCCAGCAGCTTGTTCATCTGGGGGAACACCGGGGAGCTGTTTTTT. It encodes CASSLFIWGNTGELFF.

J is TRBJ2-5 and V is TRBV13; possible D gene TRBD1, 6 bases. V gave up 6 bases and J gave up 1 base, with 15 bases separating them. The CDR3 runs 15 residues. CDR1 and CDR2 from the germline V gene are PRHDT and FYEKMQ (reference sequence). The CDR3 loop is CASSYRRGAQETQYF. CDR3 bases: TGTGCCAGCAGTTACCGCAGGGGAGCCCAAGAGACCCAGTACTTC.

The chain joins TRBV5-1 to TRBJ2-5; 8 nucleotides line up with TRBD1. CDR3 size: 16 residues. V gave up 7 bases and J gave up 4 bases; unmatched junction bases: 15. The V gene's germline CDR1 is SGHRS and CDR2 YFSETQ. The CDR3 region is CASGETGDIMGETQYF. CDR3 nucleotides: TGCGCCAGCGGCGAGACAGGGGATATCATGGGAGAGACCCAGTACTTC.

The chain uses TRBV27 and TRBJ1-2; TRBD1 might be the D (5 bases). From germline, CDR1 is MNHEY and CDR2 SMNVEV (reference sequence). The CDR3 is 14 amino acids. Trimming left V 3 bases short and J 6 bases short, with 14 bases between. The CDR3 bases are TGTGCCAGCAGTTTTTTGGGACCCGGCGATGGCTACACCTTC. This translates into CASSFLGPGDGYTF.

This sequence joins TRBV19 and TRBJ2-7; D might be TRBD2 (5 bases). CDR1 and CDR2 (germline): LNHDA, SQIVND (reference sequence). The V end lost 4 bases, the J end lost 4 bases, and 8 bases lay between the germline ends. The CDR3 length is 12 residues. In nucleotides, the CDR3 is TGTGCCAGTAGTACCGGACTGTACGAGCAGTACTTC. It yields the protein CASSTGLYEQYF. Full variable domain (missing parts from reference TRBV19 and TRBJ2-7): DGGITQSPKYLFRKEGQNVTLSCEQNLNHDAMYWYRQDPGQGLRLIYYSQIVNDFQKGDIAEGYSVSREKKESFPLTVTSAQKNPTAFYLCASSTGLYEQYFGPGTRLTVT.

This clone turned up a few times. The genes are TRBV4-3 and TRBJ2-1; D is possibly TRBD2 (6 bases). The CDR3 is made up of 16 amino acids. The V end was cut by 0 bases, the J end by 4 bases, with 13 bases between. Germline V gene data show CDR1 as LGHNA and CDR2 as YSLEER. CDR3 loop: CASSQDRAGGYNEQFF. Written as DNA, the CDR3 is TGCGCCAGCAGCCAAGATCGAGCGGGCGGGTACAATGAGCAGTTCTTC.

The chain has TRBV6-1 and TRBJ1-6; D unclear. The CDR3 is made up of 15 amino acids. Per the germline V gene, CDR1 is MNHNS and CDR2 is SASEGT. V lost 9 bases and J 0 bases, leaving 12 bases between the germline ends. The CDR3 bases are TGTGCCAGTGGCGGACCGAGCTCCTATAATTCACCCCTCCACTTT. It encodes CASGGPSSYNSPLHF.

The chain joins TRBV27 to TRBJ2-6; D possibly corresponds to TRBD1 (6 bases). CDR3 length: 14 residues. Per germline, CDR1 MNHEY and CDR2 SMNVEV (reference sequence). The V end lost 6 bases, the J end lost 3 bases, and 9 bases lay between the germline ends. The DNA of the CDR3 is TGTGCCAGCAGAGGGGGATATGGGGCCAACGTCCTGACTTTC. Protein: CASRGGYGANVLTF.

The rearrangement joins TRBV4-1 to TRBJ2-5; D remains unclear. The CDR3 sequence is 13 residues long. From germline, CDR1 is MGHRA and CDR2 YSYEKL. V shed 3 bases and J shed 4 bases, with 9 bases lying between them. The CDR3 sequence: CASSQWIRETQYF. The CDR3 DNA follows: TGCGCCAGCAGCCAGTGGATACGAGAGACCCAGTACTTC.

The chain has TRBV5-1 and TRBJ2-3; D perhaps matches TRBD2 (5 bases). Germline CDR1 is SGHRS and CDR2 is YFSETQ. The CDR3 has 14 amino acids. The V gene lost 4 bases and the J gene lost 6 bases, with 15 bases spanning the gap. CDR3 bases: TGCGCCAGCAGCCCGGGATCAAGTCTTGATACGCAGTATTTT. It specifies CASSPGSSLDTQYF.

This clone is a singleton in its sample. The V call is TRBV18, the J call TRBJ2-5; 10 bases are a match to TRBD2. Trimming at V came to 11 bases and at J to 5 bases, leaving 8 bases not matched to a gene. Germline V gene sequence: CDR1 KGHSH, CDR2 LQKENI. The CDR3 loop spans 13 amino acids. CDR3 DNA: TGTGCCGGCGCTAGCGGGGGCGTCGAGACCCAGTACTTC. This encodes CAGASGGVETQYF.

The V gene is TRBV7-2, the J gene TRBJ1-1; TRBD1 aligns across 8 bases. The CDR3 covers 16 residues. Trimming at V came to 7 bases and at J to 0 bases, leaving 10 bases not matched to a gene. CDR1 SGHTA and CDR2 FQGNSA come from the germline V gene. For the CDR3, the DNA is TGTGCCAGCAATCAGGGGGCCGCTTGGTTGAACACTGAAGCTTTCTTT. It is translated as CASNQGAAWLNTEAFF.

This clone showed up just once. The CDR3 reads CASRTLPGGKLFF. CDR3 nucleotides: TGTGCCAGCAGGACACTTCCAGGGGGAAAACTGTTTTTT. The chain carries TRBV28 and TRBJ1-4; 7 bases agree with TRBD1. In germline, CDR1 is MDHEN, CDR2 SYDVKM. V dropped 6 bases and J dropped 10; count of bases not matched to a gene: 8. The CDR3 runs to 13 residues.

The chain combines TRBV6-5 with TRBJ2-1; a possible D gene is TRBD2 (6 bases). CDR1 and CDR2 (germline): MNHEY, SVGAGI. The V end lost 9 bases, the J end lost 2 bases, and 11 bases lay between the germline ends. This CDR3 is 13 amino acids long. The CDR3 sequence is CASRDLPYNEQFF. The CDR3, as DNA: TGTGCCAGTAGGGACTTACCCTACAATGAGCAGTTCTTC.

This clone came up a few times. This chain uses TRBV5-6 with TRBJ1-2; TRBD1 might be the D (5 bases). The germline V gene encodes CDR1 SGHDT and CDR2 YYEEEE. This CDR3 is 14 amino acids long. Trimming cost V 5 bases and J 2 bases, with 13 bases left between them. Here the CDR3 reads CASSNTRTNYGYTF. The CDR3 nucleotides read TGTGCCAGCAGTAACACCCGGACAAACTATGGCTACACCTTC. The variable domain in full, with the rest retrieved from reference TRBV5-6 and TRBJ1-2, is DAGVTQSPTHLIKTRGQQVTLRCSPKSGHDTVSWYQQALGQGPQFIFQYYEEEERQRGNFPDRFSGHQFPNYSSELNVNALLLGDSALYLCASSNTRTNYGYTFGSGTRLTVV.

This clone was seen a handful of times. The chain is built from TRBV6-1 and TRBJ1-1, with D maybe TRBD1 (6 bases). The CDR3 is 14 residues long. Trimming shortened V by 8 bases and J by 2 bases, and 15 bases separated the two germline ends. Germline CDR1 reads MNHNS; CDR2 reads SASEGT. The CDR3 here is CASPRKGGNTEAFF. The CDR3 region has the DNA TGTGCCAGCCCCAGGAAGGGGGGAAACACTGAAGCTTTCTTT.

This clone was detected once. The chain uses TRBV11-2 and TRBJ1-2, with D unclear. Germline CDR1 SGHAT, CDR2 FQNNGV. The CDR3 totals 16 residues. V lost 0 bases, J lost 0 bases, and 11 bases lay in between. CDR3: CASSLDGQDPNYGYTF. CDR3 DNA sequence: TGTGCCAGCAGCTTAGATGGGCAGGATCCTAACTATGGCTACACCTTC.

V gene TRBV10-2 combines with J gene TRBJ2-7; 12 nucleotides match TRBD2. In germline, CDR1 is WSHSY, CDR2 SAAADI. V shed 6 bases, J shed 0 bases, and the junction held 12 bases outside the gene matches. CDR3 length: 18 amino acids. The CDR3 region is CASRDRGLAGPLSYEQYF. The CDR3 DNA follows: TGCGCCAGCAGGGACAGAGGACTAGCGGGACCCCTCTCCTACGAGCAGTACTTC.

This clone has only a few counts. This sequence joins TRBV10-1 and TRBJ2-1; possibly TRBD1 for D (6 bases). The V gene's germline CDR1 is WNHNN and CDR2 SYGVQD (reference sequence). The V and J ends lost 4 bases and 9 bases respectively, with 16 bases between them. This CDR3 spans 14 amino acids. The CDR3 spells CASSASTGQSEQFF. The CDR3 nucleotides are TGCGCCAGCAGTGCGAGCACGGGACAAAGTGAGCAGTTCTTC.

This sequence joins TRBV5-1 and TRBJ2-5, with D possibly matching TRBD1 (6 bases). The V gene's germline CDR1 is SGHRS and CDR2 YFSETQ. CDR3 length equals 15 residues. Trimming pared 4 bases from V and 5 bases from J, leaving 18 bases between. The CDR3 DNA reads as TGCGCCAGCAGCGGATCGACAGGCCTAGAGGAGACCCAGTACTTC. This encodes CASSGSTGLEETQYF.

This rearrangement joins TRBV20-1 to TRBJ1-5; TRBD1 might be the D (5 bases). This CDR3 spans 11 amino acids. The V gene lost 7 bases and the J gene lost 9 bases, with 13 bases spanning the gap. Germline CDR1 reads DFQATT; CDR2 reads SNEGSKA (reference sequence). CDR3 residues: CSVGTPAPQHF. CDR3 DNA sequence: TGCAGTGTTGGGACCCCCGCGCCCCAGCATTTT.

The V call is TRBV9, the J call TRBJ2-3; TRBD2 matches 8 bases. Germline lookup yields CDR1 SGDLS and CDR2 YYNGEE. J was trimmed by 6 bases and V by 0 bases; bases with no gene match: 3. This CDR3 comprises 14 residues. This CDR3 is CASSVAGGPDTQYF. CDR3 bases: TGTGCCAGCAGCGTAGCGGGAGGGCCCGATACGCAGTATTTT.

The V call is TRBV18, the J call TRBJ2-3; no clear D gene. This CDR3 contains 15 residues. From germline, CDR1 is KGHSH and CDR2 LQKENI. V was pared by 3 bases and J by 1 base, with 11 bases between. The CDR3 DNA is TGTGCCAGCTCACCGAATCGGGCGCGCACAGATACGCAGTATTTT. This encodes CASSPNRARTDTQYF.

This clone came up once. The DNA for the CDR3 is TGTGCCAGCAGCCCCACTGGTTACGAGCAGTACTTC. This encodes CASSPTGYEQYF. This chain uses TRBV11-1 with TRBJ2-7; D remains ambiguous. This CDR3 spans 12 amino acids. With 5 bases removed from V and 4 bases from J, the gap between germline ends came to 9 bases. Germline-derived CDR1 and CDR2 are SGHAT and FQDESV (reference sequence).

CDR3 amino acids: CASMGGGTYGYTF. The DNA of the CDR3 is TGTGCCAGCATGGGAGGGGGCACCTATGGCTACACCTTC. The gene calls are TRBV6-5 and TRBJ1-2; 7 bases agree with TRBD1. Trimming at V came to 7 bases and at J to 4 bases, leaving 6 bases not matched to a gene. Germline CDR1 MNHEY, CDR2 SVGAGI. The CDR3 contains 13 residues.